These T cell receptor beta chains were read from a single sample in a study of multiple sclerosis patients with progressive multifocal leukoencephalopathy. Method: immunoSEQ multiplex PCR; TCRdb's copy keeps in-frame clones and lacks some. This sample carries 25,000 to 30,000 clones, roughly 89% of them seen once, and the ten largest clones take roughly 1.6%. The input for sequencing was PBMCs, taken from a patient treated with natalizumab. Every receptor here comes from a human donor with multiple sclerosis. Each CDR3 is given with its conserved first and last residue. A D gene is named only where the DNA matches it firmly. The size of a clone is reported for some rows only, either as once, few or many, or as a class for expanded clones.

length: 14; J: TRBJ2-1; V: TRBV6-5; D: TRBD2; size: once; CDR3: CASRGRGRVNEQFF; DNA: TGTGCCAGCAGGGGGAGGGGTCGGGTCAATGAGCAGTTCTTC
length: 12; J: TRBJ2-7; V: TRBV10-1; D: TRBD1; size: .; CDR3: CASSSDRDEQYF; DNA: TGCGCCAGCAGCTCCGACAGGGACGAGCAGTACTTC
length: 13; J: TRBJ2-7; V: TRBV27; D: TRBD1; size: .; CDR3: CASRGQVFYEQYF; DNA: TGTGCCAGCAGGGGACAGGTTTTCTACGAGCAGTACTTC
length: 13; J: TRBJ2-3; V: TRBV28; D: TRBD2; size: .; CDR3: CASETSGTDTQYF; DNA: TGTGCCAGCGAGACTAGCGGCACAGATACGCAGTATTTT
length: 13; J: TRBJ2-2; V: TRBV5-4; D: .; size: .; CDR3: CASSLEGVGELFF; DNA: TGTGCCAGCAGCTTGGAAGGGGTCGGGGAGCTGTTTTTT
length: 15; J: TRBJ2-1; V: TRBV4-3; D: .; size: .; CDR3: CASSQDQGSYNEQFF; DNA: TGCGCCAGCAGCCAAGATCAGGGCTCCTACAATGAGCAGTTCTTC
length: 12; J: TRBJ1-1; V: TRBV28; D: .; size: .; CDR3: CASSLPIGEAFF; DNA: TGTGCCAGCAGTTTGCCCATCGGTGAAGCTTTCTTT
length: 13; J: TRBJ1-1; V: TRBV7-3; D: TRBD1; size: .; CDR3: CASSVGQSTEAFF; DNA: TGTGCCAGCAGCGTGGGACAGAGCACTGAAGCTTTCTTT
length: 14; J: TRBJ2-7; V: TRBV4-1; D: .; size: once; CDR3: CASSQGGGPYEQYF; DNA: TGCGCCAGCAGCCAAGGGGGGGGGCCCTACGAGCAGTACTTC
length: 13; J: TRBJ2-1; V: TRBV5-6; D: .; size: .; CDR3: CASSPLGATEQFF; DNA: TGTGCCAGCAGCCCGCTCGGGGCTACTGAGCAGTTCTTC
length: 14; J: TRBJ2-7; V: TRBV5-1; D: .; size: .; CDR3: CASSAGDLRDEQYF; DNA: TGCGCCAGCAGCGCAGGGGATTTACGGGACGAGCAGTACTTC
length: 13; J: TRBJ2-7; V: TRBV19; D: .; size: .; CDR3: CASSMAVNYEQYF; DNA: TGTGCCAGTAGTATGGCAGTAAACTACGAGCAGTACTTC
length: 15; J: TRBJ1-2; V: TRBV19; D: TRBD1; size: .; CDR3: CASSEGGLPNYGYTF; DNA: TGTGCCAGTAGTGAAGGGGGCCTACCTAACTATGGCTACACCTTC
length: 13; J: TRBJ1-1; V: TRBV7-2; D: TRBD1; size: .; CDR3: CASSLLRGTEAFF; DNA: TGTGCCAGCAGCCTACTCAGGGGGACTGAAGCTTTCTTT
length: 12; J: TRBJ2-1; V: TRBV7-8; D: .; size: .; CDR3: CASSLTFNEQFF; DNA: TGTGCCAGCAGCCTGACTTTCAATGAGCAGTTCTTC
length: 17; J: TRBJ2-7; V: TRBV9; D: .; size: .; CDR3: CASSPRLGAAKPYEQYF; DNA: TGTGCCAGCAGCCCCCGTCTCGGGGCGGCAAAGCCCTACGAGCAGTACTTC
length: 15; J: TRBJ1-4; V: TRBV2; D: .; size: .; CDR3: CASSAPTGTNEKLFF; DNA: TGTGCCAGCAGTGCTCCAACAGGGACTAATGAAAAACTGTTTTTT
length: 15; J: TRBJ2-7; V: TRBV9; D: TRBD1; size: .; CDR3: CASSDPGQGISEQYF; DNA: TGTGCCAGCAGCGATCCGGGACAGGGAATTTCCGAGCAGTACTTC